A single sample gave rise to the 16 T cell receptor beta chains below, sequenced in a study of shared clonotypes between healthy human individuals. Sequenced by immunoSEQ multiplex PCR; TCRdb stores in-frame clones only, minus some. The table lists more than 2 million clones, 85% to 95% of them singletons. Sequenced sample: naive CD4+ T cells sorted from blood. The subset here: CD45RA+ positively selected. These receptors were taken from a man younger than 35 in good health.

The rearrangement joins TRBV10-3 to TRBJ2-7; 7 bases map to TRBD2. The CDR3 has 15 amino acids. Looked up from germline, CDR1 is ENHRY and CDR2 is SYGVKD. Trimming removed 4 bases from V and 0 bases from J; junction bases left unmatched: 6. This CDR3 reads CAISGGGVNSYEQYF. The DNA of the CDR3 is TGTGCCATCAGTGGGGGAGGGGTCAACTCCTACGAGCAGTACTTC.

The gene calls are TRBV19 and TRBJ1-5; D possibly corresponds to TRBD1 (5 bases). The CDR3 is 16 residues long. V lost 4 bases and J 3 bases, leaving 16 bases between the germline ends. In germline, CDR1 is LNHDA, CDR2 SQIVND (reference sequence). The CDR3 loop reads CASSTLGGANNQPQHF. The DNA of the CDR3 is TGTGCCAGTAGTACCCTAGGCGGGGCGAACAATCAGCCCCAGCATTTT.

The CDR3 coding sequence is TGTGCCAGCAGTTCCGGACAGGTTGCCTCCTACGAGCAGTACTTC. Translating it yields CASSSGQVASYEQYF. The V gene is TRBV28, the J gene TRBJ2-7; 7 bases are shared with TRBD1. The CDR3 is made up of 15 amino acids. Germline V gene lookup returns CDR1 MDHEN and CDR2 SYDVKM. V was clipped by 4 bases and J by 0 bases; unmatched bases: 6. Complete variable domain (other parts from reference TRBV28 and TRBJ2-7): DVKVTQSSRYLVKRTGEKVFLECVQDMDHENMFWYRQDPGLGLRLIYFSYDVKMKEKGDIPEGYSVSREKKERFSLILESASTNQTSMYLCASSSGQVASYEQYFGPGTRLTVT.

This clone was counted a single time. The chain employs TRBV30 and TRBJ2-1; the match to TRBD2 covers 9 bases. The germline V gene has CDR1 GTSNPN and CDR2 SVGIG (reference sequence). The CDR3 covers 16 residues. V was clipped by 3 bases and J by 2 bases; unmatched bases: 8. The CDR3 spells CAWRRLAVYTYNEQFF. DNA for the CDR3: TGTGCCTGGAGGAGACTAGCGGTTTATACCTACAATGAGCAGTTCTTC.

V usage is TRBV7-2 and J usage is TRBJ2-2, with TRBD1 matching over 7 bases. Germline values: CDR1 SGHTA, CDR2 FQGNSA. The V segment lost 2 bases and the J segment 4 bases; nucleotides outside the gene matches: 4. The CDR3 extends over 15 amino acids. CDR3 in DNA: TGTGCCAGCAGCTTAAGGGGGCAGTCCACCGGGGAGCTGTTTTTT. As protein: CASSLRGQSTGELFF.

Remarks on this clone: This may arise from a read error, as a much more abundant clone is one base away. Different DNA sequences within this sample yield the same CDR3. This CDR3 reads CASSGRYSPLHF. For the CDR3, the DNA is TGCGCCAGCAGTGGTCGATATTCACCCCTCCACTTT. V gene TRBV6-1 combines with J gene TRBJ1-6; no definite D call. Looked up from germline, CDR1 is MNHNS and CDR2 is SASEGT. The CDR3 covers 12 residues.

V is TRBV11-2 and J is TRBJ2-4; 10 bases fit TRBD1. Looked up from germline, CDR1 is SGHAT and CDR2 is FQNNGV. Unmatched junction bases numbered 9, after V lost 1 base and J lost 0 bases. CDR3 size: 19 residues. CDR3: CASSLVSGQGKIAKNIQYF. CDR3 nucleotide sequence: TGTGCCAGCAGCTTAGTATCGGGACAGGGGAAGATAGCCAAAAACATTCAGTACTTC. The variable domain in full, with the rest retrieved from reference TRBV11-2 and TRBJ2-4, is EAGVAQSPRYKIIEKRQSVAFWCNPISGHATLYWYQQILGQGPKLLIQFQNNGVVDDSQLPKDRFSAERLKGVDSTLKIQPAKLEDSAVYLCASSLVSGQGKIAKNIQYFGAGTRLSVL.

V is TRBV20-1 and J is TRBJ1-1; D possibly corresponds to TRBD1 (5 bases). The CDR3 spans 11 residues. The germline V gene has CDR1 DFQATT and CDR2 SNEGSKA (reference sequence). Trimming pared 6 bases from V and 7 bases from J, leaving 12 bases between. DNA for the CDR3: TGCAGTGCAAGAAGTGACAGTGAAGCTTTCTTT. Translation gives CSARSDSEAFF.

For this clone: Other nucleotide sequences in the sample specify the same CDR3. The rearrangement links TRBV5-6 to TRBJ2-1; D is uncertain. The CDR3 totals 11 residues. Trimming removed 5 bases at V and 6 bases at J, with 6 bases between. Germline CDR1 SGHDT, CDR2 YYEEEE. Here the CDR3 DNA reads TGTGCCAGCAGTCTCACCAATGAGCAGTTCTTC. Its protein product is CASSLTNEQFF.

The chain has TRBV25-1 and TRBJ2-5; D may match TRBD1 or TRBD2 (5 bases each). The DNA matches TRBJ2-7 better at its end, which makes the J call doubtful. The V gene's germline CDR1 is MGHDK and CDR2 SYGVNS. The length of the CDR3 is 14 residues. CDR3 coding DNA: TGTGCCAGCAGTTTTGGGGGTAACTCCTACGAGCAGTACTTC. Its translation is CASSFGGNSYEQYF.

This clone occurred once. Other DNA sequences in the sample encode the same CDR3. The chain recombines TRBV5-1 with TRBJ2-4; the D gene is possibly TRBD2 (5 bases). Trimming cost V 0 bases and J 1 base, with 5 bases left between them. The CDR3 consists of 14 residues. CDR1 and CDR2 (germline): SGHRS, YFSETQ. In DNA form, the CDR3 reads TGCGCCAGCAGCTTGGCGGGGGCCAAAAACATTCAGTACTTC. It yields the protein CASSLAGAKNIQYF.

The chain couples TRBV2 to TRBJ2-5, with TRBD1 matching over 8 bases. Trimming at V came to 7 bases and at J to 5 bases, leaving 9 bases not matched to a gene. Germline CDR1 is SNHLY and CDR2 is FYNNEI. This CDR3 is 14 amino acids long. CDR3 sequence: CASTLDRVGETQYF. CDR3 bases: TGTGCCAGCACCCTGGACAGGGTCGGGGAGACCCAGTACTTC.

This sequence joins TRBV6-1 and TRBJ2-4, with a weak D call TRBD1 (5 bases). The CDR3 runs to 14 residues. V shed 6 bases and J shed 6 bases, with 15 bases lying between them. Germline-derived CDR1 and CDR2 are MNHNS and SASEGT. The DNA for the CDR3 is TGTGCCAGCAGATCAGACAGATTTTTAAACATTCAGTACTTC. It encodes CASRSDRFLNIQYF.

The J gene is TRBJ2-7, the V gene TRBV6-5, with D unclear. Deletions cut 0 bases from V and 2 bases from J, with 14 bases between. This CDR3 contains 16 residues. Germline V gene data show CDR1 as MNHEY and CDR2 as SVGAGI. The CDR3 loop reads CASSYSMGRSPYEQYF. As DNA, the CDR3 is TGTGCCAGCAGTTACTCGATGGGCAGGAGCCCCTACGAGCAGTACTTC.

The chain employs TRBV9 and TRBJ2-7, with 8 bases identical to TRBD2. V dropped 2 bases and J dropped 7; count of bases not matched to a gene: 8. Germline V lookup: CDR1 SGDLS, CDR2 YYNGEE. The CDR3 loop spans 14 amino acids. Here the CDR3 reads CASSVTSGLGEQYF. CDR3 bases: TGTGCCAGCAGCGTTACTAGCGGACTGGGGGAGCAGTACTTC.

As for this clone: This same CDR3 is encoded by further DNA sequences in the sample. The J gene is TRBJ2-7, the V gene TRBV18; D remains ambiguous. CDR3 size: 15 residues. V lost 2 bases to trimming and J lost 0 bases, with 11 bases between them. In germline, CDR1 is KGHSH, CDR2 LQKENI. The CDR3 DNA is TGTGCCAGCTCACCAGGCCAGTCAAGCTCCTACGAGCAGTACTTC. Translating gives CASSPGQSSSYEQYF.